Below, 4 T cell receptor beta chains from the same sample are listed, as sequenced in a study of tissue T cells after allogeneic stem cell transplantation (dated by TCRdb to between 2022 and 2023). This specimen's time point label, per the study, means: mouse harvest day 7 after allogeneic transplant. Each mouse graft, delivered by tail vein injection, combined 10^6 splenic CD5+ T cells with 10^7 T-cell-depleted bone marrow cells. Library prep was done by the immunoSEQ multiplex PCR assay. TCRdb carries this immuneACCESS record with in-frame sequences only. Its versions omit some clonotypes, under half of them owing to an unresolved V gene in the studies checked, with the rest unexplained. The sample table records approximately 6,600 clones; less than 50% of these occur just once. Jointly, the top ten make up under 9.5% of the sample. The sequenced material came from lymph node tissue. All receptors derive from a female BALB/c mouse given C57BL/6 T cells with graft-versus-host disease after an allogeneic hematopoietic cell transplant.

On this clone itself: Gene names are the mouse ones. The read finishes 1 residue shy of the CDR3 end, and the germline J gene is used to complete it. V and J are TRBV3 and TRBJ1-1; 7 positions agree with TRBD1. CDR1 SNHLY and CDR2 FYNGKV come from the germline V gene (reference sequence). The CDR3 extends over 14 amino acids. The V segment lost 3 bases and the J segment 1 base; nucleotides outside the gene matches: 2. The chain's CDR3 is CASSFGTENTEVFF. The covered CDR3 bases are TGTGCCAGCAGCTTCGGGACAGAAAACACAGAAGTCTTC.

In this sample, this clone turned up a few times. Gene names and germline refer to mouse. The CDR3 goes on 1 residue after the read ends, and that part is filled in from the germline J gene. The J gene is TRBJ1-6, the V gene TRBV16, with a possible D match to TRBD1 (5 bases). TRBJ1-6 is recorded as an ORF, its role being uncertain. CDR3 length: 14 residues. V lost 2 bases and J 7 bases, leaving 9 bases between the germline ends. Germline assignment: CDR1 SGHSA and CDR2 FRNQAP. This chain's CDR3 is CASSLRGENSPLYF. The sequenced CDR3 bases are TGTGCAAGCAGCTTAAGGGGAGAGAATTCGCCCCTCTAC.

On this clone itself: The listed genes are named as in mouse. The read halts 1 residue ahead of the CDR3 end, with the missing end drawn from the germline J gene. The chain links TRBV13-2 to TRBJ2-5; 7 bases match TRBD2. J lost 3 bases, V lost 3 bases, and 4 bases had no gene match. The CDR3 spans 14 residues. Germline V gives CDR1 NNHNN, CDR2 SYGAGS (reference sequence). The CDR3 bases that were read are TGTGCCAGCGGTGGCCCGGGGGGGCAAGACACCCAGTAC. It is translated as CASGGPGGQDTQY. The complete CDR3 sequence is CASGGPGGQDTQYF.

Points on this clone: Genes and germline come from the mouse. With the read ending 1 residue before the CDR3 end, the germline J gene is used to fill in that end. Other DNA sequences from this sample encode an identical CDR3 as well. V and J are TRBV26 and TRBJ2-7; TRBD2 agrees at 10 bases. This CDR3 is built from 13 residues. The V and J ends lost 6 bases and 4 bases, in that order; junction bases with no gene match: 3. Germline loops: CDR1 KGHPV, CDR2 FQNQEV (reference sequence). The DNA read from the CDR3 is TGTGCCAGCAGCAGGACTGGGGGTTATGAACAGTAC. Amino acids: CASSRTGGYEQY. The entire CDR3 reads CASSRTGGYEQYF.